The clone carrying this T cell receptor beta chain was detected only a few times. Antigen unknown. This sample is part of a study of shared clonotypes between healthy human individuals. Donors had no recently reported acute infections or vaccinations and were HIV-negative. Findings and caveats of the study: Clonotypes shared by all four sorted-subset donors had higher generation probabilities than non-shared clonotypes.

Each PCR replicate from the sorted subsets contained around 0.2 ug DNA, which is 25,000 to 30,000 T cell genomes. Libraries were prepared by immunoSEQ multiplex PCR; TCRdb keeps only in-frame clonotypes and omits some of them. The sample has about 680,000 clones; less than 80% are singletons. The sequenced sample was memory CD4+ T cells sorted from blood. The subset is: CD45RA-negative fraction. This clonotype was obtained from a woman aged 25 to 39 in good health.

The CDR3 region is CARTRPGGEYEQYF. The DNA for the CDR3 is TGTGCCAGAACCCGCCCGGGGGGCGAGTACGAGCAGTACTTC. The chain has TRBV5-3 and TRBJ2-7, with TRBD2 as a possible D gene (7 bases). TRBV5-3 is sorted into the ORF group, with uncertain function. V shed 6 bases and J shed 4 bases, with 17 bases lying between them. This CDR3 is 14 amino acids long.